The T cell receptor beta chain under discussion was sequenced for a study of cytomegalovirus exposure and HLA in healthy donors. With regard to this clone: The junction departs from germline at one end; a sequencing error may be responsible.

PCR was performed using 60 Vbeta and 13 Jbeta primers. The repertoire was sequenced with immunoSEQ multiplex PCR; TCRdb's copy has only in-frame clones and lacks some. Of around 120,000 clones in the sample, about 70% were seen once. Germline V gene data show CDR1 as SGHRS and CDR2 as YFSETQ. This CDR3 contains 16 residues. Sequences were obtained from PBMCs. This TCR derives from a man in his fifties or sixties in good health and CMV-seropositive. The rearrangement uses TRBV5-1 and TRBJ2-7, with TRBD2 identical over 8 bases. As DNA, the CDR3 is TGCGCCAGCGGCTTGGGAAGCGGGAGCCCCCCTAGGGAGCAGTACTTC. This codes for CASGLGSGSPPREQYF.